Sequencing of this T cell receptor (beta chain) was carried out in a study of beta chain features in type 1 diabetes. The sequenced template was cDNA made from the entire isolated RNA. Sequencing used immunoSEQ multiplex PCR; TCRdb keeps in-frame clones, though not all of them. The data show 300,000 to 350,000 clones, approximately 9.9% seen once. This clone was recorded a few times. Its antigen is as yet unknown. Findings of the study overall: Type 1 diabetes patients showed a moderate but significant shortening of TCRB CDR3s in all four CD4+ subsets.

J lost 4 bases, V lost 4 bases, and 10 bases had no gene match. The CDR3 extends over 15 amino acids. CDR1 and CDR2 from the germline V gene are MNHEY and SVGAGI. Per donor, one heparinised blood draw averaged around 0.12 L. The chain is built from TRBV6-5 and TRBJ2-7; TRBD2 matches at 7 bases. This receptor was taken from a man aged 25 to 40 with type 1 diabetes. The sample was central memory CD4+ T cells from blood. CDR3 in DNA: TGTGCCAGCAGTTCGGCCGGGACTATTCTTTACGAGCAGTACTTC. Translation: CASSSAGTILYEQYF.